Shown below are 12 T cell receptor beta chains from a single sample sequenced in a study of blood T cell repertoires in COVID-19. Profiled with immunoSEQ multiplex PCR; TCRdb holds only in-frame clones, not every one. Of about 140,000 clones in the sample, roughly 80% were seen once. Sequencing used peripheral blood. These TCRs come from a man aged 50 to 60 with active or convalescent COVID-19.

The genes are TRBV28 and TRBJ1-4; unclear D gene. CDR3 length: 15 amino acids. Trimming removed 10 bases from V and 7 bases from J, with 22 bases in between. Per germline, CDR1 MDHEN and CDR2 SYDVKM. CDR3 DNA sequence: TGTGCCACAAAGCCCAGCCCGGGTTTCGGTGAAAAACTGTTTTTT. Translation: CATKPSPGFGEKLFF.

The rearrangement links TRBV4-1 to TRBJ2-2; 12 bases line up with TRBD2. Germline lookup yields CDR1 MGHRA and CDR2 YSYEKL. The CDR3 length is 19 residues. V shed 4 bases and J 1 base; nucleotides not matched to a gene: 10. This CDR3 is CASSLTGLAGGLNTGELFF. The CDR3 region has the DNA TGCGCCAGCAGCCTTACAGGGCTAGCGGGAGGGCTGAACACCGGGGAGCTGTTTTTT.

The chain links TRBV18 to TRBJ1-3; TRBD1 agrees at 10 bases. There are 16 residues in the CDR3. Unmatched junction bases numbered 5, after V lost 3 bases and J lost 3 bases. CDR1 KGHSH and CDR2 LQKENI come from the germline V gene. The CDR3 DNA reads TGTGCCAGCTCACCCCTAGACAGGGGGCATGGAAACACCATATATTTT. Its protein is CASSPLDRGHGNTIYF.

This rearrangement joins TRBV28 to TRBJ1-2; 7 nucleotides agree with TRBD1. This CDR3 comprises 14 residues. The germline V gene has CDR1 MDHEN and CDR2 SYDVKM. Trimming took 4 bases from V and 2 from J; bases not matched to a gene: 4. DNA for the CDR3: TGTGCCAGCAGTTATGGGACAGCCAACTATGGCTACACCTTC. Protein product: CASSYGTANYGYTF.

The J gene is TRBJ2-1, the V gene TRBV21-1; the tabulated D call, TRBD2, remains unverified against the DNA. TRBV21-1 is an annotated pseudogene. The CDR3 sequence is 15 residues long. The CDR3 nucleotides read TGTGCCAGCATCATCCGAACCGGGACTCGGGATGAGCAGTTCTTC. Protein product: CASIIRTGTRDEQFF.

The chain couples TRBV19 to TRBJ2-7; the D is unclear. The CDR3 loop spans 12 amino acids. The V and J ends lost 7 bases and 2 bases respectively, with 9 bases between them. Germline CDR1 reads LNHDA; CDR2 reads SQIVND (reference sequence). The CDR3 sequence is CASNTAPYEQYF. The CDR3 nucleotides are TGTGCCAGTAATACAGCCCCCTACGAGCAGTACTTC.

The chain carries TRBV11-2 and TRBJ1-4; 7 positions agree with TRBD1. In germline, CDR1 is SGHAT, CDR2 FQNNGV. The CDR3 sequence is 14 residues long. V gave up 5 bases and J gave up 4 bases; unmatched junction bases: 4. CDR3 nucleotide sequence: TGTGCCAGCAGCCCGGGACAGAGTAATGAAAAACTGTTTTTT. Its translation is CASSPGQSNEKLFF. Full variable domain (rest looked up from reference TRBV11-2 and TRBJ1-4): EAGVAQSPRYKIIEKRQSVAFWCNPISGHATLYWYQQILGQGPKLLIQFQNNGVVDDSQLPKDRFSAERLKGVDSTLKIQPAKLEDSAVYLCASSPGQSNEKLFFGSGTQLSVL.

This sequence joins TRBV9 and TRBJ1-1; D gene ambiguous. The CDR3 spans 13 residues. Looked up from germline, CDR1 is SGDLS and CDR2 is YYNGEE. The V gene lost 4 bases and the J gene lost 0 bases, with 7 bases spanning the gap. This chain's CDR3 is CASSHDLNTEAFF. The CDR3 DNA is TGTGCCAGCAGCCACGACTTGAACACTGAAGCTTTCTTT. Filled out from reference TRBV9 and TRBJ1-1, the complete variable domain reads DSGVTQTPKHLITATGQRVTLRCSPRSGDLSVYWYQQSLDQGLQFLIQYYNGEERAKGNILERFSAQQFPDLHSELNLSSLELGDSALYFCASSHDLNTEAFFGQGTRLTVV.

This clone was found once. The chain joins TRBV28 to TRBJ2-7, with D possibly TRBD2 on 5 matching bases. Trimming cost V 2 bases and J 0 bases, with 8 bases left between them. Germline V gives CDR1 MDHEN, CDR2 SYDVKM. CDR3 length: 14 residues. The CDR3: CASSLGLSSYEQYF. Here the CDR3 DNA reads TGTGCCAGCAGTTTAGGACTTAGCTCCTACGAGCAGTACTTC.

This clone was seen a handful of times. J is TRBJ1-1 and V is TRBV4-2, with D possibly TRBD1 on 6 matching bases. From germline, CDR1 is LGHNA and CDR2 YNFKEQ. V was trimmed by 4 bases and J by 1 base, leaving 13 bases between them. This CDR3 has 15 amino acids. This CDR3 reads CASSPRTASNTEAFF. The CDR3 DNA reads TGTGCCAGCAGCCCCCGGACAGCCTCGAACACTGAAGCTTTCTTT.

V gene TRBV19 combines with J gene TRBJ1-1; 9 bases are shared with TRBD1. Germline V CDR1 and CDR2: LNHDA, SQIVND (reference sequence). Trimming cost V 5 bases and J 6 bases; bases outside gene matches: 10. The CDR3 spans 15 residues. The CDR3 here is CASSPRDRVRPEAFF. The CDR3 DNA sequence: TGTGCCAGTAGTCCACGGGACAGGGTAAGGCCTGAAGCTTTCTTT.

The chain combines TRBV18 with TRBJ1-4; 8 bases map to TRBD1. This CDR3 spans 14 amino acids. Trimming removed 3 bases from V and 8 bases from J; junction bases left unmatched: 5. Germline V lookup: CDR1 KGHSH, CDR2 LQKENI. The CDR3 DNA follows: TGTGCCAGCTCACCCCGACAGGGGAGAGAAAAACTGTTTTTT. It codes for CASSPRQGREKLFF.